The source of this T cell receptor (beta chain) is a study of cytomegalovirus exposure and HLA in healthy donors. Study-wide results and limits: Rarity marked most TCR sequences, yet some public TCRs occurred in many donors. The later analysis indicated that the majority of CMV-associated TCR beta chains appeared HLA-restricted.

CDR1 is SQVTM, CDR2 ANQGSEA, per germline. CDR3 length: 13 residues. The germline V and J ends were trimmed by 1 base and 2 bases, with 7 bases remaining between them. In the case of this clone: Its antigen remains unknown.

This PCR relied on a set of 60 Vbeta primers and 13 Jbeta primers. Measured with immunoSEQ multiplex PCR; TCRdb has only the in-frame clones, and not every one. This sample's table reports 150,000 to 200,000 clones. The sample taken for sequencing was PBMCs. This sequence originates from a woman younger than 30 in good health and CMV-seropositive. The chain couples TRBV29-1 to TRBJ2-3; possible D gene TRBD2, 6 bases. DNA of the CDR3: TGCAGCGTTGAAGCGGGAGCCACAGATACGCAGTATTTT. Translated: CSVEAGATDTQYF.